These T cell receptor beta chains were read from a single sample in a study of blood T cells in healthy people across ages. TCRdb recomputed calls from the 5' RACE reads with MiXCR, one row per CDR3 protein. Here the sample spans just over 800,000 distinct CDR3 sequences, around two thirds being singletons. Sequences were obtained from blood. Source of these receptors: a man aged 25 to 45 in good health. Both conserved end residues are part of each CDR3. The D gene is left open where the match is weak. Clone size, where shown, is once, few, many, or a class for clones that have expanded.

length | size | J | V | D | CDR3 | DNA
15 | . | TRBJ1-4 | TRBV20-1 | . | CSLNGVNSTNEKLFF | TGCAGCTTAAACGGGGTCAATTCAACTAATGAAAAACTGTTTTTT
15 | . | TRBJ2-7 | TRBV4-3 | . | CASSHYSGVGYEQYF | TGCGCCAGCAGCCACTATAGTGGAGTTGGGTACGAGCAGTACTTC
15 | . | TRBJ2-1 | TRBV28 | TRBD1 | CASSFRGTGRNGQFF | TGTGCCAGCAGTTTTCGGGGGACAGGGCGAAATGGGCAGTTCTTC
17 | . | TRBJ1-2 | TRBV20-1 | TRBD1 | CSARANRGGNINYGYTF | TGCAGTGCTCGGGCAAACAGGGGAGGGAATATTAACTATGGCTACACCTTC
13 | . | TRBJ2-1 | TRBV5-1 | . | CASSLGMIDEQFF | TGCGCCAGCAGCTTGGGAATGATCGATGAGCAGTTCTTC
13 | . | TRBJ1-2 | TRBV6-6 | . | CASSRDRSYGYTF | TGTGCCAGCAGCCGGGACCGCTCCTATGGCTACACCTTC
12 | few | TRBJ2-3 | TRBV12-3/TRBV12-4 | . | CATRRDTDTQYF | TGTGCCACCCGCAGGGACACAGATACGCAGTATTTT
15 | . | TRBJ2-5 | TRBV5-1 | . | CASSLRLERSDEQYF | TGCGCCAGCAGCCTTCGACTAGAGCGGTCGGATGAGCAGTACTTC
14 | . | TRBJ1-6 | TRBV7-2 | . | CASSSRGESSPLHF | TGTGCCAGCAGCTCCCGAGGGGAAAGTTCACCCCTCCACTTT
15 | . | TRBJ1-5 | TRBV15 | . | CATSRDRGGGQPQHF | TGTGCCACCAGCAGAGATCGGGGGGGAGGGCAGCCCCAGCATTTT
15 | once | TRBJ2-1 | TRBV13 | . | CASSLEGRGGNEQFF | TGTGCCAGCAGCTTAGAGGGCAGGGGGGGCAATGAGCAGTTCTTC
16 | once | TRBJ2-1 | TRBV4-3 | . | CASSQDTGPSYNEQFF | TGCGCCAGCAGCCAGGACACGGGGCCATCCTACAATGAGCAGTTCTTC
13 | . | TRBJ1-6 | TRBV28 | . | CASGTVYNSPLHF | TGTGCCAGCGGGACGGTTTATAATTCACCCCTCCACTTT
15 | . | TRBJ2-3 | TRBV9 | TRBD2 | CASSFREGQADTQYF | TGTGCCAGCAGCTTCAGGGAGGGGCAGGCAGATACGCAGTATTTT
14 | . | TRBJ2-7 | TRBV30 | TRBD1 | CAWRAGDSSYEQYF | TGTGCCTGGAGGGCAGGGGACAGCTCCTACGAGCAGTACTTC
16 | few | TRBJ2-6 | TRBV2 | . | CASSPHAPSGANVLTF | TGTGCCAGCAGTCCCCATGCCCCCTCTGGGGCCAACGTCCTGACTTTC
14 | . | TRBJ2-7 | TRBV28 | . | CASSLRERLHEQYF | TGTGCCAGCAGCTTACGCGAACGTCTCCACGAGCAGTACTTC
17 | . | TRBJ2-3 | TRBV3-1 | TRBD1 | CASSTRTGGFLTDTQYF | TGTGCCAGCAGCACTAGGACAGGGGGCTTTCTCACAGATACGCAGTATTTT
14 | . | TRBJ2-7 | TRBV7-8 | . | CASSFEPRGYEQYF | TGTGCCAGCAGCTTTGAGCCGAGGGGCTACGAGCAGTACTTC
15 | . | TRBJ2-3 | TRBV4-2 | . | CASSQVLTSTDTQYF | TGTGCCAGCAGCCAAGTCCTGACTAGCACAGATACGCAGTATTTT
14 | . | TRBJ2-1 | TRBV2 | TRBD1 | CATQRGTGEETQFF | TGTGCCACCCAACGAGGGACAGGGGAAGAGACCCAGTTCTTC
14 | many | TRBJ2-7 | TRBV6-6 | TRBD2 | CASTDLRGGSEQYF | TGTGCCAGCACCGACCTGCGGGGGGGCTCCGAGCAGTACTTC
18 | many | TRBJ2-6 | TRBV6-1 | TRBD2 | CASSPGGTENSGANVLTF | TGTGCCAGCAGCCCCGGGGGGACTGAGAACTCTGGGGCCAACGTCCTGACTTTC
13 | . | TRBJ2-7 | TRBV15 | . | CATARDLTYEQYF | TGTGCCACCGCCCGGGACCTCACCTACGAGCAGTACTTC
14 | . | TRBJ2-5 | TRBV6-5 | . | CASSDSSARETQYF | TGTGCCAGCAGTGACTCGAGTGCCAGGGAGACCCAGTACTTC
15 | . | TRBJ2-1 | TRBV27 | . | CASSLWGNPLNEQFF | TGTGCCAGCAGTTTATGGGGTAACCCTCTCAATGAGCAGTTCTTC
17 | . | TRBJ2-7 | TRBV4-2 | TRBD1 | CASTQGPSGTGIYEQYF | TGTGCCAGCACCCAAGGGCCTTCCGGGACAGGGATCTACGAGCAGTACTTC